A single sample is the source of the 26 T cell receptor beta chains below, sequenced in a study of Graves' ophthalmopathy and Graves' hyperthyroidism. The sequenced template was RNA, covering the TCR beta CDR3 region. A first-round RT-PCR used HTBI primers, followed by a second-round multiplex PCR. TCRdb called the multiplex PCR reads again in MiXCR, with one record for every CDR3 protein. The data show about 700,000 distinct CDR3 sequences, with roughly 41% seen just once and 44% held by the top ten. The specimen sequenced was peripheral blood. The receptors were gathered from an adult man with Graves' ophthalmopathy.

This clonotype was counted many times. J is TRBJ1-2 and V is TRBV20-1; 7 nucleotides agree with TRBD1. V lost 7 bases to trimming and J lost 2 bases; unmatched junction nucleotides: 7. This CDR3 is 13 amino acids long. Germline V gives CDR1 DFQATT, CDR2 SNEGSKA (reference sequence). This chain's CDR3 is CSVWDRRNYGYTF. The CDR3 DNA is TGCAGTGTGTGGGACAGAAGAAACTATGGCTACACCTTC.

This clonotype was detected a few times. The chain carries TRBV7-9 and TRBJ1-4, with 8 bases fitting TRBD1. Germline-derived CDR1 and CDR2 are SEHNR and FQNEAQ (reference sequence). The CDR3 contains 14 residues. After removal of 5 bases from V and 6 bases from J, the junction contained 5 bases not matched to a gene. The CDR3 sequence: CASSRTGRYEKLFF. Here the CDR3 DNA reads TGTGCCAGCAGCCGGACAGGGCGGTATGAAAAACTGTTTTTT.

The CDR3 DNA follows: TGTGCCAGCTCACCAGGCTCGGAAGAGACCCAGTACTTC. It specifies CASSPGSEETQYF. The chain has TRBV18 and TRBJ2-5; D is unresolved. The ends were cut back, 2 bases at V and 3 bases at J, with 7 bases in the middle. Germline V lookup: CDR1 KGHSH, CDR2 LQKENI. CDR3 length equals 13 residues.

Of note for this clonotype: This sequence may be a read error, since a much larger clone differs from it by one base. The gene calls are TRBV7-2 and TRBJ2-2; 7 positions match TRBD1. The J segment lost 1 base and the V segment lost 10 bases, leaving 3 bases of the junction unmatched. CDR3 length: 13 amino acids. In germline, CDR1 is SGHTA, CDR2 FQGNSA. CDR3 sequence: CANRQGNTGELFF. The CDR3, as DNA: TGTGCCAACAGACAGGGGAACACCGGGGAGCTGTTTTTT.

J is TRBJ2-3 and V is TRBV7-9; D not certain. V was pared by 2 bases and J by 4 bases, with 7 bases between. CDR1 is SEHNR and CDR2 is FQNEAQ in the germline V gene (reference sequence). This CDR3 contains 13 residues. The CDR3 DNA reads as TGTGCCAGCAGCTTACGGCTCCCAGATACGCAGTATTTT. Amino acid sequence: CASSLRLPDTQYF.

V and J are TRBV4-1 and TRBJ2-7; D is possibly TRBD1 (7 bases). There are 15 residues in the CDR3. Germline V gene data show CDR1 as MGHRA and CDR2 as YSYEKL. V shed 5 bases and J shed 1 base, with 15 bases lying between them. The CDR3: CASSTAAGGSYEQYF. The CDR3 region has the DNA TGCGCCAGCAGCACGGCGGCAGGGGGGTCCTACGAGCAGTACTTC.

On this clonotype itself: In this CDR3 the conserved last residue, phenylalanine or tryptophan, is missing, so a read error is likely. This chain connects TRBV7-3 to TRBJ2-7; 10 bases align to TRBD1. V lost 6 bases and J lost 5; bases outside the gene matches: 7. This CDR3 contains 14 residues. The germline CDR1 and CDR2 sequences are SGHTA and FQGTGA. CDR3 sequence: CASSESGTGDEQYL. In DNA, the CDR3 is TGTGCCAGCAGTGAATCCGGGACAGGGGACGAGCAGTACCTC.

The rearrangement uses TRBV2 and TRBJ2-5, with 9 bases lining up with TRBD1. Germline CDR1 reads SNHLY; CDR2 reads FYNNEI. V trimming: 4 bases; J trimming: 5 bases; junction bases outside the gene matches: 8. This CDR3 comprises 15 residues. The CDR3 spells CASSVGQGQRETQYF. DNA for the CDR3: TGTGCCAGCAGTGTGGGACAGGGCCAGAGGGAGACCCAGTACTTC.

This chain uses TRBV24-1 with TRBJ2-5, with 9 bases identical to TRBD1. The CDR3 runs 15 residues. Germline V CDR1 and CDR2: KGHDR, SFDVKD. J lost 5 bases, V lost 7 bases, and 10 bases had no gene match. The CDR3 DNA reads TGTGCCACCAGCCCCGGGACAGGGATTGAGGAGACCCAGTACTTC. Translated, it gives CATSPGTGIEETQYF.

On this clonotype: The junction shows a germline mismatch at one end, possibly a read error. V usage is TRBV20-1 and J usage is TRBJ1-5; a possible D gene is TRBD1 (5 bases). Germline V CDR1 and CDR2: DFQATT, SNEGSKA (reference sequence). The CDR3 has 14 amino acids. CDR3 protein: CSAGDPGVNQPQHF. For the CDR3, the DNA is TGCAGTGCTGGAGATCCGGGGGTCAATCAGCCCCAGCATTTT.

This clonotype was picked up many times. V is TRBV19 and J is TRBJ1-5; D unresolved. V was shortened by 7 bases and J by 3 bases, with 16 bases between the two germline ends. The CDR3 sequence is 15 residues long. Looked up from germline, CDR1 is LNHDA and CDR2 is SQIVND (reference sequence). The CDR3 spells CASNGFAGSNQPQHF. In DNA form, the CDR3 reads TGTGCCAGTAATGGGTTCGCAGGTTCCAATCAGCCCCAGCATTTT.

This clonotype was found many times. This chain links TRBV24-1 with TRBJ1-3, with no clear D. Trimming left V 9 bases short and J 2 bases short, with 7 bases between. This CDR3 comprises 12 residues. In germline, CDR1 is KGHDR, CDR2 SFDVKD. CDR3 amino acids: CATEDAGNTIYF. CDR3 sequence (DNA): TGTGCCACCGAGGATGCTGGAAACACCATATATTTT.

This clonotype was observed at least ten times. The J gene is TRBJ2-7, the V gene TRBV29-1; D perhaps matches TRBD1 (5 bases). The CDR3 covers 14 residues. Trimming removed 3 bases at V and 3 bases at J, with 15 bases between. Germline V CDR1 and CDR2: SQVTM, ANQGSEA. The CDR3, as DNA: TGCAGCGTTGATACAGGACAACGTTTCTACGAGCAGTACTTC. It codes for CSVDTGQRFYEQYF.

The chain uses TRBV12-3 or TRBV12-4 and TRBJ2-5, with D perhaps given as TRBD1 or TRBD2 (6 bases each). The V end lost 7 bases, the J end lost 5 bases, and 17 bases lay between the germline ends. This CDR3 is 14 amino acids long. The CDR3 is CASIRGGTLETQYF. The CDR3 bases are TGTGCCAGCATCCGAGGGGGGACACTGGAGACCCAGTACTTC.

This chain links TRBV20-1 with TRBJ1-5; maybe TRBD1 (5 bases). Trimming took 6 bases from V and 3 from J, leaving 12 bases between them. The germline V gene has CDR1 DFQATT and CDR2 SNEGSKA (reference sequence). The CDR3 is made up of 13 amino acids. CDR3 coding DNA: TGCAGTGCAACCGGGACGGTCAATCAGCCCCAGCATTTT. Translation: CSATGTVNQPQHF.

This clonotype was seen ten or more times. The chain links TRBV7-9 to TRBJ1-4; TRBD1 aligns across 11 bases. The J segment lost 10 bases and the V segment lost 6 bases, leaving 7 bases of the junction unmatched. The CDR3 is 14 amino acids. From germline, CDR1 is SEHNR and CDR2 FQNEAQ (reference sequence). CDR3 residues: CASRQGQGATKLFF. The CDR3 bases are TGTGCCAGCAGACAAGGACAGGGGGCAACAAAACTGTTTTTT. Combining the CDR3 with reference TRBV7-9 and TRBJ1-4 gives the whole variable domain DTGVSQNPRHKITKRGQNVTFRCDPISEHNRLYWYRQTLGQGPEFLTYFQNEAQLEKSRLLSDRFSAERPKGSFSTLEIQRTEQGDSAMYLCASRQGQGATKLFFGSGTQLSVL.

This clonotype came up a few times. V usage is TRBV6-6 and J usage is TRBJ1-6; D not resolved. The CDR3 totals 16 residues. CDR1 and CDR2 (germline): MNHNY, SVGAGI (reference sequence). V was cut by 0 bases and J by 7 bases, with 13 bases left in between. The CDR3 sequence: CASSYSPSELNSPLHF. The CDR3, as DNA: TGTGCCAGCAGTTACTCGCCATCGGAATTGAATTCACCCCTCCACTTT.

The chain uses TRBV19 and TRBJ1-5, with 9 positions matching TRBD1. This CDR3 is built from 13 residues. V shed 10 bases and J 6 bases; nucleotides not matched to a gene: 7. In germline, CDR1 is LNHDA, CDR2 SQIVND (reference sequence). CDR3 residues: CATGTGSFQPQHF. CDR3 bases: TGTGCCACCGGGACAGGGTCTTTTCAGCCCCAGCATTTT.

This clonotype has only a few counts. In nucleotides, the CDR3 is TGCAGTGCTAGAGAGTTAAGGGGGGCTCAGCCCCAGCATTTT. Amino acids: CSARELRGAQPQHF. This chain links TRBV20-1 with TRBJ1-5; weak D call: TRBD1 (6 bases). Germline CDR1 DFQATT, CDR2 SNEGSKA (reference sequence). The CDR3 sequence is 14 residues long. Trimming shortened V by 0 bases and J by 6 bases, and 12 bases separated the two germline ends.

This clonotype was picked up many times. The chain uses TRBV7-2 and TRBJ2-7; TRBD2 aligns across 9 bases. This CDR3 comprises 17 residues. From germline, CDR1 is SGHTA and CDR2 FQGNSA. The V segment lost 2 bases and the J segment 0 bases; nucleotides outside the gene matches: 8. The CDR3 region has the DNA TGTGCCAGCAGCTTAAGGCTAGCGGGAAAAAGCTCCTACGAGCAGTACTTC. Its translation is CASSLRLAGKSSYEQYF.

Of note for this clonotype: One end of the junction fails to match germline, which may point to a read error. The chain couples TRBV12-3 or TRBV12-4 to TRBJ2-2; D possibly corresponds to TRBD2 (5 bases). The CDR3 runs 15 residues. The CDR3 loop is CASSLSEGGTRELFF. For the CDR3, the DNA is TGTGCCAGCAGTCTGTCCGAGGGCGGCACCAGGGAGCTGTTTTTT.

This clonotype was observed a few times. The chain couples TRBV20-1 to TRBJ1-6; D is ambiguous. Trimming shortened V by 6 bases and J by 7 bases, and 13 bases separated the two germline ends. Germline V lookup: CDR1 DFQATT, CDR2 SNEGSKA (reference sequence). CDR3 size: 13 residues. The CDR3 coding sequence is TGCAGTGCCCGGCCAGGAGCGAATTCACCCCTCCACTTT. Translation gives CSARPGANSPLHF.

Points on this clonotype: The CDR3 carries no conserved terminal phenylalanine or tryptophan, so it likely arises from a read error. The DNA is left out, because the CDR3 cannot be placed on it with certainty; the CDR3 is given as TCRdb lists it. The CDR3 protein is CSGTGGCL. V usage is TRBV29-1 and J usage is TRBJ2-7; the DNA was not used to check the table's D call, TRBD1. Both ends counted, the CDR3 spans 8 residues. Germline V gives CDR1 SQVTM, CDR2 ANQGSEA.

This chain connects TRBV7-9 to TRBJ2-7; D is undetermined. Germline assignment: CDR1 SEHNR and CDR2 FQNEAQ (reference sequence). The CDR3 is made up of 12 amino acids. Trimming cost V 4 bases and J 3 bases, with 7 bases left between them. This chain's CDR3 is CASSYQGYEQYF. In DNA, the CDR3 is TGTGCCAGCAGCTACCAAGGCTACGAGCAGTACTTC.

This clonotype was counted ten times or more. J is TRBJ1-6 and V is TRBV7-3, with D possibly matching TRBD1 (5 bases). The CDR3 spans 13 residues. CDR1 and CDR2 (germline): SGHTA, FQGTGA. Trimming left V 6 bases short and J 9 bases short, with 12 bases between. CDR3: CASSQSTGSPLHF. CDR3 bases: TGTGCCAGCAGTCAATCCACAGGTTCACCCCTCCACTTT.

A note on this clonotype: A much larger clone differs from this one at a single base, so this may be a read error. The conserved phenylalanine or tryptophan normally closing the CDR3 is absent here, so this likely arose from a read error. V gene TRBV2 combines with J gene TRBJ1-5; D call uncertain. The germline V and J ends were trimmed by 6 bases and 2 bases, with 11 bases remaining between them. The CDR3 is 14 amino acids. Germline V gene lookup returns CDR1 SNHLY and CDR2 FYNNEI. The CDR3 DNA reads TGTGCCAGCAGGGAGCAAAGCGGCAATCAGCCCCAGCATCTT. This codes for CASREQSGNQPQHL.